The following is a T cell receptor (beta chain) sequence with its context. The data stem from a study of blood T cell repertoires in COVID-19. Study information: From T cells, B-cell-depleted T cells, or PBMCs came the material, which was cDNA or gDNA.

Authors' data handling: Cell counts per sample came from amplifying reference gene primers. TCRdb's table, derived via immunoSEQ multiplex PCR, lists solely in-frame clones and lacks some. V and J calls and clone size are those listed in that table; D and trimming were worked out from the DNA. The sample carries 70,000 to 90,000 clones, 88% recorded once. This sequence originates from a human donor in a cohort sampled during active COVID-19. Material: peripheral blood.

CDR3 amino acids: CASSEGQGETQYF. The CDR3 DNA follows: TGTGCCAGCAGTGAAGGGCAGGGAGAGACCCAGTACTTC. This chain connects TRBV2 to TRBJ2-5; tentative D call: TRBD1 (5 bases). V lost 1 base to trimming and J lost 4 bases, with 7 bases between them. This CDR3 comprises 13 residues. Germline CDR1 is SNHLY and CDR2 is FYNNEI.